One sample yielded the 12 T cell receptor beta chains listed below, sequenced in a study of breast tumors, draining lymph nodes, adjacent tissues. TCRdb fed the multiplex PCR reads into MiXCR, producing one record per CDR3 protein. The sample has about 180,000 distinct CDR3 sequences, about 34% seen once. Samples came from axillary lymph nodes draining the breast cancer. Material for sequencing was axillary lymph node tissue. These receptors were collected from a female donor with breast cancer. Some clones in this sample may be carry-over from other donors' samples.

The V gene is TRBV28, the J gene TRBJ2-2; TRBD2 matches at 14 bases. The trim removed 4 bases at V and 6 bases at J, leaving 7 bases unmatched. The CDR3 is 17 residues long. Germline assignment: CDR1 MDHEN and CDR2 SYDVKM. CDR3 region: CASSSPRGLAGAGELFF. CDR3 DNA: TGTGCCAGCAGTTCCCCCCGGGGACTAGCGGGGGCCGGGGAGCTGTTTTTT.

The chain joins TRBV19 to TRBJ2-3; D call uncertain. The germline V gene encodes CDR1 LNHDA and CDR2 SQIVND (reference sequence). The germline V and J ends were trimmed by 0 bases and 8 bases, with 0 bases remaining between them. CDR3 length: 10 amino acids. This CDR3 is CASSIDTQYF. CDR3 nucleotide sequence: TGTGCCAGTAGTATAGATACGCAGTATTTT. Full variable domain (remainder filled in from reference TRBV19 and TRBJ2-3): DGGITQSPKYLFRKEGQNVTLSCEQNLNHDAMYWYRQDPGQGLRLIYYSQIVNDFQKGDIAEGYSVSREKKESFPLTVTSAQKNPTAFYLCASSIDTQYFGPGTRLTVL.

This chain links TRBV27 with TRBJ2-2; no firm D call. This CDR3 is built from 15 residues. V lost 3 bases to trimming and J lost 6 bases, with 14 bases between them. Germline lookup yields CDR1 MNHEY and CDR2 SMNVEV (reference sequence). The CDR3 sequence: CASSFLTRGPGELFF. In DNA, the CDR3 is TGTGCCAGCAGTTTCCTCACACGTGGCCCCGGGGAGCTGTTTTTT.

This clonotype was seen at least ten times. A much larger clonotype is one base distant, so this may be a read error. The rearrangement joins TRBV20-1 to TRBJ2-7, with a weak D call TRBD1 (5 bases). Between the trimmed V and J ends, which lost 7 bases and 5 bases, there was a span of 24 bases. CDR1 and CDR2 (germline): DFQATT, SNEGSKA (reference sequence). This CDR3 spans 15 amino acids. CDR3 DNA sequence: TGCAGTGTCCCCAGGCTAGGGCAGGGCGCGGACGAGCAGTACTTC. As protein: CSVPRLGQGADEQYF.

The chain combines TRBV2 with TRBJ1-4; D possibly corresponds to TRBD1 (6 bases). V lost 4 bases, J lost 8 bases, and 17 bases lay in between. CDR1 is SNHLY and CDR2 is FYNNEI in the germline V gene. This CDR3 is built from 15 residues. The CDR3 is CASSVGMGAQEKLFF. As DNA, the CDR3 is TGTGCCAGCAGTGTAGGTATGGGGGCGCAGGAAAAACTGTTTTTT.

The V call is TRBV6-6, the J call TRBJ2-1, with a tentative D call TRBD2 (6 bases). Trimming cost V 5 bases and J 0 bases, with 20 bases left between them. Germline loops: CDR1 MNHNY, CDR2 SVGAGI (reference sequence). The CDR3 has 18 residues. The CDR3 coding sequence is TGTGCCAGCAGTCATCACTATAGCGGAATTAACTCCTACAATGAGCAGTTCTTC. Translating it yields CASSHHYSGINSYNEQFF.

This clonotype was counted at least ten times. The chain recombines TRBV4-1 with TRBJ2-7, with TRBD1 as a possible D gene (5 bases). This CDR3 is built from 15 residues. The V end was cut by 4 bases, the J end by 0 bases, with 13 bases between. Germline V gives CDR1 MGHRA, CDR2 YSYEKL. Here the CDR3 DNA reads TGCGCCAGCAGCCTCCGACAGCCCAACTCCTACGAGCAGTACTTC. It encodes CASSLRQPNSYEQYF.

As concerns this clonotype: This sequence may be a read error, since a much larger clone differs from it by one base. The conserved closing phenylalanine or tryptophan is absent in this CDR3, likely reflecting a read error. The chain combines TRBV19 with TRBJ2-3; 8 bases are shared with TRBD2. CDR3 length: 16 residues. The germline CDR1 and CDR2 sequences are LNHDA and SQIVND (reference sequence). Germline trimming cut 1 base from V and 0 bases from J; bases unmatched to any gene: 3. In DNA form, the CDR3 reads TGTGCCAGTAGTATAGGTGCTAGCGGGAGCACAGATACGCAGTATTCT. It yields the protein CASSIGASGSTDTQYS.

This clonotype was counted only a few times. A read error may be the cause here, since a much bigger clone is one base away. The chain employs TRBV9 and TRBJ2-7; 8 bases map to TRBD1. Germline loops: CDR1 SGDLS, CDR2 YYNGEE. This CDR3 is built from 14 residues. In nucleotides, the CDR3 is TGTGCCAGCAGCGTTCAGGGGGCGATTGACGAGCAGTCCTTC. This encodes CASSVQGAIDEQSF.

The CDR3 spells CASRVDRGYGYTF. The CDR3 DNA is TGTGCCAGCAGGGTGGACAGGGGGTATGGCTACACCTTC. The chain is built from TRBV2 and TRBJ1-2; TRBD1 agrees at 10 bases. The CDR3 is 13 amino acids. Per the germline V gene, CDR1 is SNHLY and CDR2 is FYNNEI. Losses at the gene ends were 6 bases for V and 5 bases for J; bases not matched to a gene: 3.

This clonotype was found many times. The chain employs TRBV30 and TRBJ2-2; D unclear. V lost 6 bases and J 7 bases, leaving 6 bases between the germline ends. Germline V gene data show CDR1 as GTSNPN and CDR2 as SVGIG (reference sequence). The length of the CDR3 is 10 residues. The CDR3: CACIGGELFF. CDR3 in DNA: TGTGCCTGCATTGGCGGGGAGCTGTTTTTT. The full variable domain, with the rest looked up from reference TRBV30 and TRBJ2-2, is SQTIHQWPATLVQPVGSPLSLECTVEGTSNPNLYWYRQAAGRGLQLLFYSVGIGQISSEVPQNLSASRPQDRQFILSSKKLLLSDSGFYLCACIGGELFFGEGSRLTVL.

In its sample, this clonotype was seen many times. The chain combines TRBV19 with TRBJ1-6; 8 bases are a match to TRBD1. Germline V gene data show CDR1 as LNHDA and CDR2 as SQIVND (reference sequence). The CDR3 is 13 residues long. V trimming: 6 bases; J trimming: 10 bases; junction bases outside the gene matches: 5. DNA for the CDR3: TGTGCCAGTAGACACGACAGGGGCTCACCCCTCCACTTT. Residues: CASRHDRGSPLHF.